This TCR beta chain emerged from a study of blood T cell repertoires in COVID-19. Study-wide background: Both acute and convalescent COVID-19 samples were obtained from the United States, Italy and Spain. In each case, the material was cDNA or gDNA derived from T cells, B-cell-depleted T cells, or PBMCs.

Original processing methods: Amplifying reference gene primers gave estimates of nucleated cell counts. The method was immunoSEQ multiplex PCR; TCRdb's version includes in-frame clones alone and lacks a portion of them. That table furnishes V, J and clone size, whereas the DNA furnished D and trimming. The sample has hundreds of thousands of clones; 87% are singletons. V gave up 4 bases and J gave up 0 bases; unmatched junction bases: 11. CDR1 SGHNT and CDR2 YYREEE come from the germline V gene (reference sequence). This CDR3 contains 19 residues. This chain links TRBV5-4 with TRBJ2-1; TRBD2 aligns across 12 bases. This clonotype originated in a man aged 18 to 30 with active or convalescent COVID-19. Sequences were obtained from peripheral blood. The CDR3 here is CASSLLVLAGGTSYNEQFF. CDR3 DNA sequence: TGTGCCAGCAGCCTACTAGTACTAGCGGGAGGCACCTCCTACAATGAGCAGTTCTTC.